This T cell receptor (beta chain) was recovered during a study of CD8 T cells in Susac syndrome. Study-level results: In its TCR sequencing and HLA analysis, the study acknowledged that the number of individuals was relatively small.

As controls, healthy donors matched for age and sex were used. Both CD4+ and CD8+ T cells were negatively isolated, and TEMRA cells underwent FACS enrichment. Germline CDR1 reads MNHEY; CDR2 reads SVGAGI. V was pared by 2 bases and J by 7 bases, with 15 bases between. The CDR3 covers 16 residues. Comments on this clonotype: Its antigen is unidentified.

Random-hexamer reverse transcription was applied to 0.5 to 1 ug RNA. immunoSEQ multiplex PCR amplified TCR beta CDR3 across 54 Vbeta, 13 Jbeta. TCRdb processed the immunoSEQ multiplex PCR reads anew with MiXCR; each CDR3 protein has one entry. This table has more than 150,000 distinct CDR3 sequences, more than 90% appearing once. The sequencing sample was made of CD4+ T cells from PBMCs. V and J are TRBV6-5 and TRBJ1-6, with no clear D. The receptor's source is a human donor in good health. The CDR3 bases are TGTGCCAGCAGTTACGAGGCGGGAGGAAGAAATTCACCCCTCCACTTT. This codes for CASSYEAGGRNSPLHF.